This T cell receptor beta chain was identified during a study of CD39 and CD103 CD8 tumor-infiltrating T cells (dated by TCRdb to 2016 to 2019). As for the study more broadly: Repertoire comparisons were shown for an HPV-positive HNSCC, an HPV-negative HNSCC, an ovarian cancer and a melanoma patient. Deep sequencing of TCRbeta CDR3 was used to compare the repertoires of CD8 TIL subsets, defined by CD103 and CD39, against those of peripheral memory CD8 T cells.

Note on this clone: What antigen it recognizes has not been identified. No base-level quality is on record; no much larger clone is a single base apart.

The paper's findings and limits, for the study overall: DP TIL clonotypes were rarely found in blood or uninvolved lymph node, whereas DN TIL clonotypes largely overlapped peripheral memory CD8 repertoires. DP CD8 TILs appeared more oligoclonal than DN and SP CD8 TILs and blood memory CD8 T cells, with top 30 clonotypes covering about 50-86%.

Measured from the cysteine to the phenylalanine, the CDR3 is 13 residues long. Of the read, only the CDR3 DNA is kept; its 39 bases are in frame from base 1. Trimming at the junction amounts to 2 bases on V and 4 bases on J, and the germline ends lie 9 bases apart. The germline V gene supplies CDR1 SGDLS and CDR2 YYNGEE. For each subset, genomic DNA was extracted from approximately 10,000 to 100,000 sorted cells using the DNeasy Blood and Tissue Kit. The TCRbeta V-J or V-D-J regions were sequenced and mapped through the immunoSEQ service, and coverage above 10x per sample was achieved. From the authors' description of their analysis: Analysis was restricted to productive rearrangements exported from the immunoSEQ Analyzer platform, and clonality was assessed using the 500 most abundant clones. Repertoire overlap between populations was quantified with the Morisita-Horn similarity index and the Jaccard index. Morisita-Horn similarity between CD8 T-cell subset TCR repertoires was measured in several cancer patients. Held by TCRdb, this immuneACCESS table contains in-frame sequences only and omits some clones. Under half of the omission traces to an unresolved V gene where checked; the cause of the rest is unknown. That table furnishes V, J and clone size, whereas the DNA furnished D and trimming. The sample table contains roughly 1,200 clones; only one count was recorded for around three quarters of them. In total, the top ten clones hold approximately 25% of the sample.

At the time samples were collected, the patients were not on therapy, although their prior treatments varied from chemotherapy, radiotherapy, surgery and immunotherapy to none at all. Thawed cells were enriched for T lymphocytes with a negative-selection kit, adding EpCAM beads for tumor-infiltrating lymphocytes. For the CD8 TIL subsets, CD3+CD4-CD8+CD45RA- cells were FACS-sorted and divided into DN, SP and DP based on their expression of CD39 and CD103. Tumor specimens were minced and digested with hyaluronidase, collagenase and DNase for 1 h, filtered, Ficoll-enriched and cryopreserved. Populations were sorted on a FACSAria II to 99% purity, and cell pellets were frozen without culture for TCR sequencing.

The source of this sequence is a human donor with ovarian cancer. The source material was CD39- CD103- CD8+ T cells sorted from the tumor. In light of the paper, this sample's cell subset or site label describes: CD103-CD39- double-negative CD45RA- CD8 T cells. Here the chain combines TRBV9 and TRBJ1-1, with no reliable assignment of the D segment. At the DNA level, the sequence is TGTGCCAGCAGCGTTGACGTAATCACTGAAGCTTTCTTT. It is translated as CASSVDVITEAFF.